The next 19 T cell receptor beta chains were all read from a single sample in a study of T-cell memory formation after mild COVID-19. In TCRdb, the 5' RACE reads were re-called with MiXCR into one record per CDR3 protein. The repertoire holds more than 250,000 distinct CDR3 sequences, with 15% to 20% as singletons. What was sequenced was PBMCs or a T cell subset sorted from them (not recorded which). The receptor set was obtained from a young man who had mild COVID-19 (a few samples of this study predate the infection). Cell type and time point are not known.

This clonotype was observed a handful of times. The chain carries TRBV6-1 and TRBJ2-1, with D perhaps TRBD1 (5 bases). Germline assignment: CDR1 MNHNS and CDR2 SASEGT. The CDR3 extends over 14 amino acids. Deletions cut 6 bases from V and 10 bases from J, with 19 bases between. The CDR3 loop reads CASRPLLRGMEQFF. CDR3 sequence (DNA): TGTGCCAGCAGACCTTTACTTAGGGGTATGGAGCAGTTCTTC.

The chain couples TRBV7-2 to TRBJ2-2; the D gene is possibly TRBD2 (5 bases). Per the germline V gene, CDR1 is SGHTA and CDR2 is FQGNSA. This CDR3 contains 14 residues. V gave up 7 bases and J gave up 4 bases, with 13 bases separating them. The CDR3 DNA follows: TGTGCCAGCACCGAGAGGGCGCTCACCGGGGAGCTGTTTTTT. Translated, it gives CASTERALTGELFF.

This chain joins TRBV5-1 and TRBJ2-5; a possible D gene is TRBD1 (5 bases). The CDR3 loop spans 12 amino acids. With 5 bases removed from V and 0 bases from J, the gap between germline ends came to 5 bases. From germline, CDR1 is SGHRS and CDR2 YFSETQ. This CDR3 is CASRTDQETQYF. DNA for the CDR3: TGCGCCAGCAGGACAGACCAAGAGACCCAGTACTTC.

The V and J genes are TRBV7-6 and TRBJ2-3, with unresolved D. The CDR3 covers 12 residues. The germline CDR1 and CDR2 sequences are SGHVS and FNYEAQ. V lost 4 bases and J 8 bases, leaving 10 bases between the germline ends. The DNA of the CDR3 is TGTGCCAGCAGCTACGACGGCGGTACGCAGTATTTT. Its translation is CASSYDGGTQYF.

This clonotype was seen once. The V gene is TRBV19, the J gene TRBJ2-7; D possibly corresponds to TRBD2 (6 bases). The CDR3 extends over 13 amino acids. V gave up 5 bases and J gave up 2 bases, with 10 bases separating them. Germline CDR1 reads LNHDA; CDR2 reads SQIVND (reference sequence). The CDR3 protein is CASSPRLAYEQYF. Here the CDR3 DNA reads TGTGCCAGTAGTCCTCGACTAGCCTACGAGCAGTACTTC.

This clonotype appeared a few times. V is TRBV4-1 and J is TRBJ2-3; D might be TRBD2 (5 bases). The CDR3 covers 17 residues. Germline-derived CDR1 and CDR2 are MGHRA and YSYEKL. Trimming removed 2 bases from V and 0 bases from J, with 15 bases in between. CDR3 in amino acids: CASSQPLGRTSTDTQYF. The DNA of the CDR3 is TGCGCCAGCAGCCAACCCTTAGGACGGACTAGCACAGATACGCAGTATTTT.

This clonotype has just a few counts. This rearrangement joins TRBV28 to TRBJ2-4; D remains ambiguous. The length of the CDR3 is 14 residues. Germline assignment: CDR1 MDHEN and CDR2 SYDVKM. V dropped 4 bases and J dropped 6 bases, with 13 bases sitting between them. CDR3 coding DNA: TGTGCCAGCAGTTCCCGGACGGGCAGAAACATTCAGTACTTC. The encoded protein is CASSSRTGRNIQYF.

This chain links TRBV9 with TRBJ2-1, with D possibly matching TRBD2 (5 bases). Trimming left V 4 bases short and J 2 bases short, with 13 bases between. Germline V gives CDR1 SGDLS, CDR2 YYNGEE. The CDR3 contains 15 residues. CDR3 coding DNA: TGTGCCAGCAGCCCCGAGGGTGGTCCCTACAATGAGCAGTTCTTC. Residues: CASSPEGGPYNEQFF.

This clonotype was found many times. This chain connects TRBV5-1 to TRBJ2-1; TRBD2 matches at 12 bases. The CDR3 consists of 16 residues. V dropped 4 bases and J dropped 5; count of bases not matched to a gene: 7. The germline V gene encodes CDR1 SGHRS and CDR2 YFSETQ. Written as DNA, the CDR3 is TGCGCCAGCAGCACTACACTAGCGGGGGGAAACAATGAGCAGTTCTTC. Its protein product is CASSTTLAGGNNEQFF.

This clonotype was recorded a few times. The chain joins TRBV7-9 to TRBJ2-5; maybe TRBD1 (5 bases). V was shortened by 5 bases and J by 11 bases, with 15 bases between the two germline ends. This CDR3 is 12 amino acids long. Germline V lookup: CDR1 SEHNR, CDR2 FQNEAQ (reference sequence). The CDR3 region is CASSPTEPKQYF. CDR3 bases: TGTGCCAGCAGCCCGACAGAACCTAAGCAGTACTTC.

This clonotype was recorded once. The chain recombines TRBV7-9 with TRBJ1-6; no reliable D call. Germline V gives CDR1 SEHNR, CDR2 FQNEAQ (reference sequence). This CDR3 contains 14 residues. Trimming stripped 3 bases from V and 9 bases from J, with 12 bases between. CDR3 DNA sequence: TGTGCCAGCAGCTTTGAAGGGAACGGTTCACCCCTCCACTTT. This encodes CASSFEGNGSPLHF. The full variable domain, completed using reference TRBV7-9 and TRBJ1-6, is DTGVSQNPRHKITKRGQNVTFRCDPISEHNRLYWYRQTLGQGPEFLTYFQNEAQLEKSRLLSDRFSAERPKGSFSTLEIQRTEQGDSAMYLCASSFEGNGSPLHFGNGTRLTVT.

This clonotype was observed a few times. CDR3 bases: TGTGCCAGCAGCTTGGGCGGGCTCGAGCAGTACTTC. Its protein is CASSLGGLEQYF. V usage is TRBV7-9 and J usage is TRBJ2-7, with TRBD2 as a possible D gene (5 bases). The CDR3 has 12 residues. Per germline, CDR1 SEHNR and CDR2 FQNEAQ (reference sequence). Trimming cost V 3 bases and J 6 bases, with 9 bases left between them.

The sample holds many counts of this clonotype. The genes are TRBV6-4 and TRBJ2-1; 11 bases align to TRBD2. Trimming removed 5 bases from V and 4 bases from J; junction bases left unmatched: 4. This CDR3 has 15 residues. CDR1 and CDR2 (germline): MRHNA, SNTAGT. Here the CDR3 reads CASSPTSGEYNEQFF. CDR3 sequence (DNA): TGTGCCAGCAGTCCGACTAGCGGGGAGTACAATGAGCAGTTCTTC.

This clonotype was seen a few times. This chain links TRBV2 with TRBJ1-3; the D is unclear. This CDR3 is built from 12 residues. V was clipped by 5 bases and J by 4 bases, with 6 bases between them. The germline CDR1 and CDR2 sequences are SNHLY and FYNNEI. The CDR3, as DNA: TGTGCCAGCAGTTCGCAGGGAAACACCATATATTTT. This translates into CASSSQGNTIYF. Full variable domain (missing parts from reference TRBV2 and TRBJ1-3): EPEVTQTPSHQVTQMGQEVILRCVPISNHLYFYWYRQILGQKVEFLVSFYNNEISEKSEIFDDQFSVERPDGSNFTLKIRSTKLEDSAMYFCASSSQGNTIYFGEGSWLTVV.

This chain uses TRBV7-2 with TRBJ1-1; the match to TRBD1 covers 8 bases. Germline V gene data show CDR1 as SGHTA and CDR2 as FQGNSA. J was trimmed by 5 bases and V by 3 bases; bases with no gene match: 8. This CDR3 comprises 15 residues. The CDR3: CASSFQGARLTEAFF. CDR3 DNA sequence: TGTGCCAGCAGCTTCCAGGGGGCGCGGTTAACTGAAGCTTTCTTT.

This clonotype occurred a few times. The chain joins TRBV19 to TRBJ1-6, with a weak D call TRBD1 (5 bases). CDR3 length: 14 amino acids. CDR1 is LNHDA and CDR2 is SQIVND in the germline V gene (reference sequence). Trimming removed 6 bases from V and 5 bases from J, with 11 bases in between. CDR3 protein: CASSEQADNSPLHF. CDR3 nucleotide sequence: TGTGCCAGTAGCGAACAGGCAGATAATTCACCCCTCCACTTT.

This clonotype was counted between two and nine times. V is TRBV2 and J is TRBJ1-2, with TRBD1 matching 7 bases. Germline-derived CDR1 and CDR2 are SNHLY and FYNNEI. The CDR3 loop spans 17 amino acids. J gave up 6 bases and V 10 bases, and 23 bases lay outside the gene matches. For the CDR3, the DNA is TGTGCCACCAGGGGGGCGTTGACTTCGCACCCCTTGAATGGCTACACCTTC. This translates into CATRGALTSHPLNGYTF.

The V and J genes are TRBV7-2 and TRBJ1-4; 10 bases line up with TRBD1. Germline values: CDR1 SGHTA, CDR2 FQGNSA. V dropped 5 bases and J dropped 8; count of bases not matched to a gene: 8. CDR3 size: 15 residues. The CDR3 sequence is CASSQRQGAQEKLFF. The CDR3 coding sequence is TGTGCCAGCAGCCAACGACAGGGGGCACAAGAAAAACTGTTTTTT. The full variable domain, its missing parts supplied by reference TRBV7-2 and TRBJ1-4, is GAGVSQSPSNKVTEKGKDVELRCDPISGHTALYWYRQSLGQGLEFLIYFQGNSAPDKSGLPSDRFSAERTGGSVSTLTIQRTQQEDSAVYLCASSQRQGAQEKLFFGSGTQLSVL.

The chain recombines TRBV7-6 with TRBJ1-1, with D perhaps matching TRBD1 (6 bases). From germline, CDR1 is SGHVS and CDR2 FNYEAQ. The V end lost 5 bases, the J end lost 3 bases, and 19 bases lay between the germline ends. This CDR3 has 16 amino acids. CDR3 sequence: CASSPRLSGDHTEAFF. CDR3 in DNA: TGTGCCAGCAGCCCCCGTCTGTCAGGGGACCACACTGAAGCTTTCTTT.